The clone carrying this TCR beta chain was observed a few times. Its specificity is not known. This specimen comes from a study of Ad26.COV2.S vaccination and SARS-CoV-2 variants. Looking at the study overall: Once, or twice with 56 days between doses, Ad26.COV2.S was given intramuscularly.

Sequencing was performed with immunoSEQ multiplex PCR; in TCRdb, only in-frame clones are kept and a portion is missing. The data show over 300,000 clones, with around four fifths seen just once and 7.4% held by the top ten. Treatment denoted: 15 to 20 received Ad26.COV2.S at low or high dose, single or two shots; 5 received placebo; per-sample allocation not given. Sampling was performed 63 days after the first vaccine or placebo injection. SARS-CoV-2 spike from the Wuhan strain was encoded by the vaccine, an Ad26 vector. The CDR3 totals 15 residues. Per germline, CDR1 MNHEY and CDR2 SMNVEV (reference sequence). The V end lost 0 bases, the J end lost 4 bases, and 12 bases lay between the germline ends. Whole-study findings and limits: Spike-specific CD8+ and CD4+ T cell responses reportedly showed substantial breadth after vaccination.

Source: peripheral blood, taken in a trial of Ad26.COV2.S vaccine versus placebo. The TCR comes from a person aged 18-65 years who received the Ad26.COV2.S COVID-19 vaccine or a placebo. The chain carries TRBV27 and TRBJ1-2, with D hard to call. The CDR3 nucleotides read TGTGCCAGCAGTTTATCCCTCTCCAGACTCTATGGCTACACCTTC. Translated: CASSLSLSRLYGYTF.